Following are 4 T cell receptor beta chains from one sample sequenced in a study of shared clonotypes between healthy human individuals. TCRdb keeps only in-frame clones here, not all; method: immunoSEQ multiplex PCR. Of roughly 480,000 clones listed, 79% are singletons. The sequencing sample was made of PBMCs. These receptors all come from a woman aged 40 to 50 in good health. Some clones in this sample may be carry-over from other donors' samples.

The rearrangement links TRBV6-5 to TRBJ1-2; D might be TRBD1 (6 bases). Trimming cost V 5 bases and J 7 bases, with 11 bases left between them. The CDR3 runs 12 residues. CDR1 and CDR2 (germline): MNHEY, SVGAGI. For the CDR3, the DNA is TGTGCCAGCAGTGCGACAGGAATTGGCTACACCTTC. The encoded protein is CASSATGIGYTF.

The rearrangement links TRBV2 to TRBJ1-3; no clear D. Looked up from germline, CDR1 is SNHLY and CDR2 is FYNNEI. The CDR3 runs to 17 residues. Deletions cut 1 base from V and 2 bases from J, with 15 bases between. DNA of the CDR3: TGTGCCAGCAGTGAAGGGCTGGCCCGAGGAACTGGAAACACCATATATTTT. Protein: CASSEGLARGTGNTIYF. Combining the CDR3 with reference TRBV2 and TRBJ1-3 gives the whole variable domain EPEVTQTPSHQVTQMGQEVILRCVPISNHLYFYWYRQILGQKVEFLVSFYNNEISEKSEIFDDQFSVERPDGSNFTLKIRSTKLEDSAMYFCASSEGLARGTGNTIYFGEGSWLTVV.

J is TRBJ1-5 and V is TRBV28; D perhaps matches TRBD1 (5 bases). V lost 3 bases to trimming and J lost 2 bases, with 11 bases between them. From germline, CDR1 is MDHEN and CDR2 SYDVKM. CDR3 size: 15 residues. CDR3 coding DNA: TGTGCCAGCAGTTTTAGCAGGGCGGGCAATCAGCCCCAGCATTTT. The encoded protein is CASSFSRAGNQPQHF.

To note about this clone: One base away lies a much larger clone, so this may be a sequencing read error. Other nucleotide sequences from this sample produce the same CDR3. The chain has TRBV28 and TRBJ1-1; D is ambiguous. V was pared by 1 base and J by 11 bases, with 14 bases between. This CDR3 region has 13 residues. Germline loops: CDR1 MDHEN, CDR2 SYDVKM. CDR3 region: CASSLLGTSVAFF. The CDR3 DNA sequence: TGTGCCAGCAGTTTATTAGGCACGTCAGTTGCTTTCTTT.